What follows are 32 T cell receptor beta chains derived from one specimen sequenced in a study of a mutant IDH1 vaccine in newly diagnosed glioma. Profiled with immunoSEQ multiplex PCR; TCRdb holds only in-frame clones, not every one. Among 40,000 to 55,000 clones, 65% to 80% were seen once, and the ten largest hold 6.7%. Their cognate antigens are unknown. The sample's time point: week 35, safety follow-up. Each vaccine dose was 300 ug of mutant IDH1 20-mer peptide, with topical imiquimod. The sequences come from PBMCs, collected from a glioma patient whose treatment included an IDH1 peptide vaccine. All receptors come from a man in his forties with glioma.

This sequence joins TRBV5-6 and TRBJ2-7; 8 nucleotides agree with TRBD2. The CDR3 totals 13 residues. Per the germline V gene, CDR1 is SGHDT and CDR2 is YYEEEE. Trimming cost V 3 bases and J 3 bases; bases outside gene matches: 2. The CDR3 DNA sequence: TGTGCCAGCAGCTACGGGGGGGGCTACGAGCAGTACTTC. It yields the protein CASSYGGGYEQYF.

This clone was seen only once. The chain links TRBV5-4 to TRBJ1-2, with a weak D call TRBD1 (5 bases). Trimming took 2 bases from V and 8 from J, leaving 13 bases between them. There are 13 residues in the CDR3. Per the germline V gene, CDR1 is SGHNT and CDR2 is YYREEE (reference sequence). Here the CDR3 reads CASSLTRASGYTF. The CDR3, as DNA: TGTGCCAGCAGCTTAACCAGGGCTAGCGGCTACACCTTC.

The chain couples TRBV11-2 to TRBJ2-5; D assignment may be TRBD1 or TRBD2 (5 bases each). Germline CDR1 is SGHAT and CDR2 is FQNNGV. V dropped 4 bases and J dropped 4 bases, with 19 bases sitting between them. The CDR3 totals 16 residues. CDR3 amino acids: CASSSARGFGGETQYF. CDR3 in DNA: TGTGCCAGCAGCTCCGCGAGGGGCTTCGGCGGAGAGACCCAGTACTTC.

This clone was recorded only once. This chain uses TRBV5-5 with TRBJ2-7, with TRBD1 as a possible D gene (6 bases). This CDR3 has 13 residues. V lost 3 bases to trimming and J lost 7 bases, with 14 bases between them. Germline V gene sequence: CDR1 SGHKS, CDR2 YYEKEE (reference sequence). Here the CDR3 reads CASSSLGGREQYF. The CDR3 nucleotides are TGTGCCAGCAGCTCCCTTGGGGGCCGGGAGCAGTACTTC.

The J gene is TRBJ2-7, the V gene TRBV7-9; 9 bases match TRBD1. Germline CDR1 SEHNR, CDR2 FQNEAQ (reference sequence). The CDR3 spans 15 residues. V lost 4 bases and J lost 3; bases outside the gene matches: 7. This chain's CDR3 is CASSSTRDRDYEQYF. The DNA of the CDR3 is TGTGCCAGCAGCTCCACTAGGGACAGGGACTACGAGCAGTACTTC.

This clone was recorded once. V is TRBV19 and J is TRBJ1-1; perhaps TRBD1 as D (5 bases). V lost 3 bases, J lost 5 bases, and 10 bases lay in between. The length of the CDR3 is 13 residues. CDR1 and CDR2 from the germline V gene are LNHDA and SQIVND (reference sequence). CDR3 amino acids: CASSMGGGTEAFF. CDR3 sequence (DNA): TGTGCCAGTAGTATGGGGGGAGGTACTGAAGCTTTCTTT.

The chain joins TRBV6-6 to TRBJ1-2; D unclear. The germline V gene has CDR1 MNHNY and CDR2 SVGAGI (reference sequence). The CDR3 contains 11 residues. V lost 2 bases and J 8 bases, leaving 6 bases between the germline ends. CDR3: CASSYQKGYTF. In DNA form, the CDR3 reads TGTGCCAGCAGTTACCAAAAGGGCTACACCTTC.

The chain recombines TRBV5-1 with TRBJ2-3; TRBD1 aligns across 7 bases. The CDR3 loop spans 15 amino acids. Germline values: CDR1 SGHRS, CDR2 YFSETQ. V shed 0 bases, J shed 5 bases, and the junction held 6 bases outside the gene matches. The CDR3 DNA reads TGCGCCAGCAGCTTGGTGGAGGCAGGGGGAGATACGCAGTATTTT. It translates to CASSLVEAGGDTQYF.

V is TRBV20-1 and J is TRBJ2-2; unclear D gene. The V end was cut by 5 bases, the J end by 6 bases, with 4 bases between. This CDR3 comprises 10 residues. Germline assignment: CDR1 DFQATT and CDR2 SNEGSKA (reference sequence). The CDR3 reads CSALAGELFF. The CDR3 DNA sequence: TGCAGTGCTTTGGCCGGGGAGCTGTTTTTT.

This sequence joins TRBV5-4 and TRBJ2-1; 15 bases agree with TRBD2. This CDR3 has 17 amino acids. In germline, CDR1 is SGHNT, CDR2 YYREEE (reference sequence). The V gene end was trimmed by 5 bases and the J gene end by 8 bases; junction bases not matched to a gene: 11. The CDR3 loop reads CASSRGTSGGSVYEQFF. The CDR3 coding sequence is TGTGCCAGCAGTCGCGGGACTAGCGGGGGGTCTGTATATGAGCAGTTCTTC.

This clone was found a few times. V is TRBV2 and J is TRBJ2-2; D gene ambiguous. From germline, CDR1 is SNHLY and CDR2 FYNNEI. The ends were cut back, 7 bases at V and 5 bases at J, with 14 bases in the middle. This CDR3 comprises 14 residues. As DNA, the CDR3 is TGTGCCAGCACACCCAATTCAATTACCGGGGAGCTGTTTTTT. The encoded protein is CASTPNSITGELFF.

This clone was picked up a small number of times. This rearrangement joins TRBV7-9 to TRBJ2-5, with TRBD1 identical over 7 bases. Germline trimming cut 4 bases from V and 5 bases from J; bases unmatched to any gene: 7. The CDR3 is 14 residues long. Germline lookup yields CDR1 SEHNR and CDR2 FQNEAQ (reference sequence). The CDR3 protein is CASSSYGQAETQYF. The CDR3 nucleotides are TGTGCCAGCAGCTCTTACGGACAGGCGGAGACCCAGTACTTC.

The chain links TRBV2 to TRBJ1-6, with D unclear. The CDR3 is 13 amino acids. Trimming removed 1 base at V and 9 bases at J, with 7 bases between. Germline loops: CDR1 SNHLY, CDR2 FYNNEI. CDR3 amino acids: CASSEDSPSPLHF. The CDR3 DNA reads TGTGCCAGCAGTGAAGACTCCCCTTCACCCCTCCACTTT.

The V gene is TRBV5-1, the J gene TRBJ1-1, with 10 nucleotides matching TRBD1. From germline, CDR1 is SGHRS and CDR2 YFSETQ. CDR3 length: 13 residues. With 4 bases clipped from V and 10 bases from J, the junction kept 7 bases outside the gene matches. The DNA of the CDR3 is TGCGCCAGCAGCACCGGACAGGGGGACGGAGCTTTCTTT. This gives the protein CASSTGQGDGAFF.

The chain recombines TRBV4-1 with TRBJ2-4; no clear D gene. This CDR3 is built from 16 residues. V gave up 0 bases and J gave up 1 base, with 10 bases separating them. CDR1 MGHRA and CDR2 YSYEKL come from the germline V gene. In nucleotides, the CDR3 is TGCGCCAGCAGCCAAGATCGGGTCGGCGCCAAAAACATTCAGTACTTC. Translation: CASSQDRVGAKNIQYF.

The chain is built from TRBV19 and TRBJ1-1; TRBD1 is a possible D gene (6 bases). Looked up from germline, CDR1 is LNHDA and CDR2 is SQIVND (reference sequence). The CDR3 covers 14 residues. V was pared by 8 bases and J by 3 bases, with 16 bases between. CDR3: CASVKQGFDTEAFF. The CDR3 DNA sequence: TGTGCCAGTGTAAAGCAGGGGTTTGACACTGAAGCTTTCTTT.

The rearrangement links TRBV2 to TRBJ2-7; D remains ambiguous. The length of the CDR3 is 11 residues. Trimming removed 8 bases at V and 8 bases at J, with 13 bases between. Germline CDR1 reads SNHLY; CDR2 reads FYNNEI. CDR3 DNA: TGTGCCAGCCTGGACCGCTCCCAGCAGTACTTC. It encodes CASLDRSQQYF. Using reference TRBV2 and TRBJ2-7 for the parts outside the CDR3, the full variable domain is EPEVTQTPSHQVTQMGQEVILRCVPISNHLYFYWYRQILGQKVEFLVSFYNNEISEKSEIFDDQFSVERPDGSNFTLKIRSTKLEDSAMYFCASLDRSQQYFGPGTRLTVT.

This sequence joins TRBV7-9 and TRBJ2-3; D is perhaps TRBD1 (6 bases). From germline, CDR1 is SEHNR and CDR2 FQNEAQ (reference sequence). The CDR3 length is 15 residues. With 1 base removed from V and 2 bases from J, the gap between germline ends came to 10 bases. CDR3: CASSLGRTVTDTQYF. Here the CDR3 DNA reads TGTGCCAGCAGCTTAGGAAGGACAGTCACAGATACGCAGTATTTT. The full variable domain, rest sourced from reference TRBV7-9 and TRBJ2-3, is DTGVSQNPRHKITKRGQNVTFRCDPISEHNRLYWYRQTLGQGPEFLTYFQNEAQLEKSRLLSDRFSAERPKGSFSTLEIQRTEQGDSAMYLCASSLGRTVTDTQYFGPGTRLTVL.

CDR3 in DNA: TGTGCCAGCAGCGACAGGGGGCAGGGGTCCTATAATTCACCCCTCCACTTT. Residues: CASSDRGQGSYNSPLHF. The V and J genes are TRBV13 and TRBJ1-6, with 10 bases matching TRBD1. Unmatched junction bases numbered 5, after V lost 5 bases and J lost 1 base. Germline V CDR1 and CDR2: PRHDT, FYEKMQ (reference sequence). The CDR3 runs 17 residues.

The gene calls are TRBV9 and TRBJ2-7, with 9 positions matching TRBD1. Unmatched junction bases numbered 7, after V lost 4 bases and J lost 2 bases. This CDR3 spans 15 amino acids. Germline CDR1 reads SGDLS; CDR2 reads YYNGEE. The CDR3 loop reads CASSPRQGGAYEQYF. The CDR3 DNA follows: TGTGCCAGCAGCCCGAGACAGGGGGGTGCCTACGAGCAGTACTTC. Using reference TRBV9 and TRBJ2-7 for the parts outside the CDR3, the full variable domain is DSGVTQTPKHLITATGQRVTLRCSPRSGDLSVYWYQQSLDQGLQFLIQYYNGEERAKGNILERFSAQQFPDLHSELNLSSLELGDSALYFCASSPRQGGAYEQYFGPGTRLTVT.

The CDR3 DNA sequence: TGTGCCAGCGCCCCAGGGGGCTGGGGAACTGAAGCTTTCTTT. This gives the protein CASAPGGWGTEAFF. The chain uses TRBV2 and TRBJ1-1, with TRBD1 matching over 8 bases. Unmatched junction bases numbered 10, after V lost 8 bases and J lost 5 bases. Germline V lookup: CDR1 SNHLY, CDR2 FYNNEI. The CDR3 is 14 amino acids.

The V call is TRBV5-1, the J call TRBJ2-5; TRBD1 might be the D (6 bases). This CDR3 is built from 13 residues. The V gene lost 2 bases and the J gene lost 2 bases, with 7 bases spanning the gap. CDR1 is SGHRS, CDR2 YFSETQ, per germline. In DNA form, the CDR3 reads TGCGCCAGCAGCTTTGGACAGCAAGAGACCCAGTACTTC. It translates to CASSFGQQETQYF. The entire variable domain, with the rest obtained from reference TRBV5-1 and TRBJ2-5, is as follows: KAGVTQTPRYLIKTRGQQVTLSCSPISGHRSVSWYQQTPGQGLQFLFEYFSETQRNKGNFPGRFSGRQFSNSRSEMNVSTLELGDSALYLCASSFGQQETQYFGPGTRLLVL.

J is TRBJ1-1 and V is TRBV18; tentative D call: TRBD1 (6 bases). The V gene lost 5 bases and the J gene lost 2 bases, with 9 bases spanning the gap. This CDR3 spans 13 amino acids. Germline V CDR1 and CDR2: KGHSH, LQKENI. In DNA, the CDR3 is TGTGCCAGCTCAGCGGACAGAAACACTGAAGCTTTCTTT. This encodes CASSADRNTEAFF.

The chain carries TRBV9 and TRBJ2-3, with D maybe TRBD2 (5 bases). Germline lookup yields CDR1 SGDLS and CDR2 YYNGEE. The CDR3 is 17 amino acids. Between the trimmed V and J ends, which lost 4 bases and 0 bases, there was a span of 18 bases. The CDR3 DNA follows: TGTGCCAGCAGCTTCCGCGAGGGTCATGTTAGCACAGATACGCAGTATTTT. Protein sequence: CASSFREGHVSTDTQYF.

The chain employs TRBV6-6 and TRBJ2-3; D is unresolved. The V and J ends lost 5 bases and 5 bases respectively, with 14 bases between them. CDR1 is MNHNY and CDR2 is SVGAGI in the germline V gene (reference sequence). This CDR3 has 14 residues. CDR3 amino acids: CASSHPRRRDTQYF. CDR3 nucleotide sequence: TGTGCCAGCAGTCACCCTAGACGGAGAGATACGCAGTATTTT.

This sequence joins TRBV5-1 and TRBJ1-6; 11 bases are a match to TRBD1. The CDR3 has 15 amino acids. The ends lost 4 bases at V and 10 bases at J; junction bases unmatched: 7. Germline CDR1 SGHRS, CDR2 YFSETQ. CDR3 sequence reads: CASSPLGTGGSPLHF. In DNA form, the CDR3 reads TGCGCCAGCAGCCCACTCGGGACAGGGGGATCACCCCTCCACTTT.

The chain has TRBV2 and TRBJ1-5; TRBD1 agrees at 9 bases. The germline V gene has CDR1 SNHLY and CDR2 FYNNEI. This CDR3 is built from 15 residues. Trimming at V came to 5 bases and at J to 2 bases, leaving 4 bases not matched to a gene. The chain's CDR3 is CASSKTGGGNQPQHF. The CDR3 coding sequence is TGTGCCAGCAGTAAAACAGGGGGCGGCAATCAGCCCCAGCATTTT. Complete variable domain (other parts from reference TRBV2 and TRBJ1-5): EPEVTQTPSHQVTQMGQEVILRCVPISNHLYFYWYRQILGQKVEFLVSFYNNEISEKSEIFDDQFSVERPDGSNFTLKIRSTKLEDSAMYFCASSKTGGGNQPQHFGDGTRLSIL.

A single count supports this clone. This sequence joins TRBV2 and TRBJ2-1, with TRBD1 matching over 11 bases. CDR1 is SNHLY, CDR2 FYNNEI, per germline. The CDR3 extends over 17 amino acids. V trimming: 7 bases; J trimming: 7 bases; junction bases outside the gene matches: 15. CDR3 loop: CASKASPGQGVWNEQFF. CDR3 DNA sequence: TGTGCCAGCAAAGCATCTCCGGGACAGGGGGTTTGGAATGAGCAGTTCTTC.

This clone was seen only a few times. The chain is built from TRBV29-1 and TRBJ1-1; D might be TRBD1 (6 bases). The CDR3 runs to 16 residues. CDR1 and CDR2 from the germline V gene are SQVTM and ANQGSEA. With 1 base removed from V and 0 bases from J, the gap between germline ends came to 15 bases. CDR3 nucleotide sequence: TGCAGCGTTGAAGGTCCGGCGAGACAGGTGAACACTGAAGCTTTCTTT. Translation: CSVEGPARQVNTEAFF.

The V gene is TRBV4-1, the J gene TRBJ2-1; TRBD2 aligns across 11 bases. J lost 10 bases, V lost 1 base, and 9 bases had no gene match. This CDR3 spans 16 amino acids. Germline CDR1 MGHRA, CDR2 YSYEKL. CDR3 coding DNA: TGCGCCAGCAGCCAAGGAGCTGGGACTAGCGGTGACGAGCAGTTCTTC. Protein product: CASSQGAGTSGDEQFF.

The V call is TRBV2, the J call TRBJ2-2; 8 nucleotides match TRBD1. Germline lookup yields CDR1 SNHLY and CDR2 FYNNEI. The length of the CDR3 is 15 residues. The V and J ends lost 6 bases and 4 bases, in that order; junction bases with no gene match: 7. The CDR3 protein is CASSGQGRITGELFF. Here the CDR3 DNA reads TGTGCCAGCAGCGGACAGGGTCGGATCACCGGGGAGCTGTTTTTT.

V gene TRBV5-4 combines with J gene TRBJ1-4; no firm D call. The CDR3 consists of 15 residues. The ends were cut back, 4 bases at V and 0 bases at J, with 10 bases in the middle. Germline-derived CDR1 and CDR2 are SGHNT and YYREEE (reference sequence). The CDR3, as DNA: TGTGCCAGCAGCCACGGTGGGTCAACTAATGAAAAACTGTTTTTT. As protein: CASSHGGSTNEKLFF.